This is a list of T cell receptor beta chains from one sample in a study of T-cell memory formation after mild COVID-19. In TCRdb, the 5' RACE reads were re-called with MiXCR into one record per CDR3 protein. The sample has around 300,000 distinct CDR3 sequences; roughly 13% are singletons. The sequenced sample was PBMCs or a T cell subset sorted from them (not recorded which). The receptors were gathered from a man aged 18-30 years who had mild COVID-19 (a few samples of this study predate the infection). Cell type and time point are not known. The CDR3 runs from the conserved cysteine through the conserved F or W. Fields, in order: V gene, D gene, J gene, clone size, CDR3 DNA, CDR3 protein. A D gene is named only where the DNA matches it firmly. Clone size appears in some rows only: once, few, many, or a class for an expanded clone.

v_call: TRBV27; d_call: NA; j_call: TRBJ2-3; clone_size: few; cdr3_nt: TGTGCCAGCGGCTGGGGAGGGGGTTTCACAGATACGCAGTATTTT; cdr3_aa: CASGWGGGFTDTQYF
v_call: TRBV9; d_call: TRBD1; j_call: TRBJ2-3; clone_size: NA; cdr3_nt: TGTGCCAGCAGCGTAGTTGAGACAGGGCGAGATACGCAGTATTTT; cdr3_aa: CASSVVETGRDTQYF
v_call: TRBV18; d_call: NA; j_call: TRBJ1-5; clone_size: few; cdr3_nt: TGTGCCAGCTCACCCAATCTGGGCAATCAGCCCCAGCATTTT; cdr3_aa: CASSPNLGNQPQHF
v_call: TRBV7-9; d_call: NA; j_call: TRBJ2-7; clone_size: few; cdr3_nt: TGTGCCAGCAGCTTAGGAGGAGGGACACCAAGGGCCTACGAGCAGTACTTC; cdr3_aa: CASSLGGGTPRAYEQYF
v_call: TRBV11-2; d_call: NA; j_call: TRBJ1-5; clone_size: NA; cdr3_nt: TGTGCCAGCAGCTTGACCTCCGGACAGCCCCAGCATTTT; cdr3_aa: CASSLTSGQPQHF
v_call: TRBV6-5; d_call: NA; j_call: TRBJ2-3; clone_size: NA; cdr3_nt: TGTGCCAGCAGTTACTCGAACAGGGCGGTTGATACGCAGTATTTT; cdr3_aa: CASSYSNRAVDTQYF
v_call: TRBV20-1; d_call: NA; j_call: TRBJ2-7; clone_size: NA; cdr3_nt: TGCAGTGCTAGTGTCACTTCAGGACACGGAAAGTACTTC; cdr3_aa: CSASVTSGHGKYF
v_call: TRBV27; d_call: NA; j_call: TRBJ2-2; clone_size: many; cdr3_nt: TGTGCCAGCAGTTTAGCCCGGGCCCCCCGCGGCGGGGAGCTGTTTTTT; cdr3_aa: CASSLARAPRGGELFF
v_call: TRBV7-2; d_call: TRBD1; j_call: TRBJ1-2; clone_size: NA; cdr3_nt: TGTGCCAGCAGCTCTCAGACAGGGGGCTTCTATGGCTACACCTTC; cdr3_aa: CASSSQTGGFYGYTF
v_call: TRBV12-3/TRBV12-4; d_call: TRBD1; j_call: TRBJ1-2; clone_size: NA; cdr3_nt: TGTGCCAGCAGTCGGGAGGGGGGACAGGGGGTCCTATATTCCCCTCCTAACTATGGCTACACCTTC; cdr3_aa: CASSREGGQGVLYSPPNYGYTF
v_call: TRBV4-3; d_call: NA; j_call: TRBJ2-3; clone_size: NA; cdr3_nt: TGCGCCAGCAGCCAAGATAAATCCAGCGGCACAGATACGCAGTATTTT; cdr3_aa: CASSQDKSSGTDTQYF
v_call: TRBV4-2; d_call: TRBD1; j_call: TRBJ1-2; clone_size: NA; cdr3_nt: TGTGCCAGCAGCCAAGGGGACAGCTTTGGCTACACCTTC; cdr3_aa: CASSQGDSFGYTF
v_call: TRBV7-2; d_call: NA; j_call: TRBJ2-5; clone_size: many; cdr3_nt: TGTGCCAGCAGCTTATCTTCAGGGGGGGGTCAAGAGACCCAGTACTTC; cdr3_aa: CASSLSSGGGQETQYF
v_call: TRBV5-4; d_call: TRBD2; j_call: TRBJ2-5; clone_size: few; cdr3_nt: TGTGCCAGCAGCCCCCGGGAGCGGGGAGAAGAGACCCAGTACTTC; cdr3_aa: CASSPRERGEETQYF
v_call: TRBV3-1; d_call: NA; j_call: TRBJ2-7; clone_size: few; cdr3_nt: TGTGCCAGCAGCCGTAACACTTACGAGCAGTACTTC; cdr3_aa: CASSRNTYEQYF
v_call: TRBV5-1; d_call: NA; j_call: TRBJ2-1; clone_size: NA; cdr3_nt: TGCGCCAGCAGCTTGGCCGGGACGCTCTACAATGAGCAGTTCTTC; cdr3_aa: CASSLAGTLYNEQFF
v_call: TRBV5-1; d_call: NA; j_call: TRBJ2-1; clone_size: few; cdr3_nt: TGCGCCAGCAGCTTGGCGGGCAACCCCTCCTACAATGAGCAGTTCTTC; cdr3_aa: CASSLAGNPSYNEQFF
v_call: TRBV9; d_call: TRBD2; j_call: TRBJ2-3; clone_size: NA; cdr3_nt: TGTGCCAGCAGCGACCAACGGACTAGCGGCACAGATACGCAGTATTTT; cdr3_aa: CASSDQRTSGTDTQYF
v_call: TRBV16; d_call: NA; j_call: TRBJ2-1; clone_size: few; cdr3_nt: TGTGCCAGCAGCCGAACAGGTAACTACAATGAGCAGTTCTTC; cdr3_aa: CASSRTGNYNEQFF
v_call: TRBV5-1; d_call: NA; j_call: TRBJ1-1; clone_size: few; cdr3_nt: TGCGCCAGCAACAACGGGGGTGCGAACACTGAAGCTTTCTTT; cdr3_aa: CASNNGGANTEAFF
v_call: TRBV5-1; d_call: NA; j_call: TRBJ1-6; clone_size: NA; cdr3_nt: TGCGCCAGCAGCTTAGGACCCCAGCGGGCACCCCTCCACTTT; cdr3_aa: CASSLGPQRAPLHF
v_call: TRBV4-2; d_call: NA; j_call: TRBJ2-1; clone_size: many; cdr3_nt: TGTGCCAGCAGCCAAGGAGAGGGGGGTGAGCAGTTCTTC; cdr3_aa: CASSQGEGGEQFF
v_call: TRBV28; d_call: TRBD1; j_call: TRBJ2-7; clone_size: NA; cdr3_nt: TGTGCCAGCAGGGGGGGACAGGCCAGACAGTACTTC; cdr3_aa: CASRGGQARQYF
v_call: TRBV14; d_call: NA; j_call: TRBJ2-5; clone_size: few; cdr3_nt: TGTGCCAGCAGCCAGACCCGGGGCTTGGAGACCCAGTACTTC; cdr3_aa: CASSQTRGLETQYF
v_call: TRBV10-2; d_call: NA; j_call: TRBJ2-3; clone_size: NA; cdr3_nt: TGCGCCAGCAGTGAGTCCGCACTATATACAGATACGCAGTATTTT; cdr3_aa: CASSESALYTDTQYF
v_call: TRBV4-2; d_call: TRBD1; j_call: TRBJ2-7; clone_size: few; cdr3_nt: TGTGCCAGCAGCCACCAAGGGACAGGGTCAAACGAGCAGTACTTC; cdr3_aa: CASSHQGTGSNEQYF